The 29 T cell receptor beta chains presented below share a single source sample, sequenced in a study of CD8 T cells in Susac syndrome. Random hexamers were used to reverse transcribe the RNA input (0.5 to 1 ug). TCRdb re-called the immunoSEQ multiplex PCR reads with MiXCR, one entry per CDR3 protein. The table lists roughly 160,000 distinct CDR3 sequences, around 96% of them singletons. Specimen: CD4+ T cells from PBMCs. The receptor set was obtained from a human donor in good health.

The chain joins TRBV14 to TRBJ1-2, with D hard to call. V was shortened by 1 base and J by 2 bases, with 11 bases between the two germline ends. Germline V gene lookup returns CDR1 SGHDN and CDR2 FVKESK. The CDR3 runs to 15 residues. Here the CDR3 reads CASSQGADTNYGYTF. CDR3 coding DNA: TGTGCCAGCAGCCAAGGGGCCGACACGAACTATGGCTACACCTTC.

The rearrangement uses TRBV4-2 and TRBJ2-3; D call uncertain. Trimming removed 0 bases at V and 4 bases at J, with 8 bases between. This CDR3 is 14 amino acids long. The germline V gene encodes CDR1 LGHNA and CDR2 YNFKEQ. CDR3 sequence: CASSQDTTPDTQYF. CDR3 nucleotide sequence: TGTGCCAGCAGCCAAGATACTACCCCAGATACGCAGTATTTT.

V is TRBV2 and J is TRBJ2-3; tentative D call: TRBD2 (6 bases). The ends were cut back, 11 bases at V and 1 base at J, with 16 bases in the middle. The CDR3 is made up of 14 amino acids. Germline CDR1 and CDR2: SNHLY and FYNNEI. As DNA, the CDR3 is TGTGCCTCGGCCGGGCCTAGCGGCACAGATACGCAGTATTTT. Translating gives CASAGPSGTDTQYF.

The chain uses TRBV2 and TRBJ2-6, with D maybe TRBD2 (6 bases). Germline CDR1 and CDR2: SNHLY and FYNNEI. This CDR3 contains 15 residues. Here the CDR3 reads CAYLAEGLGANVLTF. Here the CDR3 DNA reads TGTGCATACTTAGCGGAAGGTCTCGGGGCCAACGTCCTGACTTTC.

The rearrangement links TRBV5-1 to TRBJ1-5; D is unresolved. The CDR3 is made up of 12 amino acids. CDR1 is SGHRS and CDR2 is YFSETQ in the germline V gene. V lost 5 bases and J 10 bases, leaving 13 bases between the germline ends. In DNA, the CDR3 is TGCGCCAGCAGTTCTGAGTTCCGCCCCCAGCATTTT. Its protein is CASSSEFRPQHF.

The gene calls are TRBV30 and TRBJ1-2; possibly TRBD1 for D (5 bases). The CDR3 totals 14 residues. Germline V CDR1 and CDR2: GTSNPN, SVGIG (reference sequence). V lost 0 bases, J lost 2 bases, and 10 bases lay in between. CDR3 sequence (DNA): TGTGCCTGGAGTGTACAGGTGGGGAACTATGGCTACACCTTC. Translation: CAWSVQVGNYGYTF.

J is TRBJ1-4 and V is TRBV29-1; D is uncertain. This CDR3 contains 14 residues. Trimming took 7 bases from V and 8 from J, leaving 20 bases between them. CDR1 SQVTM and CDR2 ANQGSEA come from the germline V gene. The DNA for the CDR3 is TGCAGCGCTACAATGGTGGACGCCGGGGAAAAACTGTTTTTT. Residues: CSATMVDAGEKLFF.

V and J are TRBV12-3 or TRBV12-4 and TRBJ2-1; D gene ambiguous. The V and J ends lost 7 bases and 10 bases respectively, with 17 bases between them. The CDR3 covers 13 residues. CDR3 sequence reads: CASTFFLNGEQFF. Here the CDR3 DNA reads TGTGCCAGCACTTTCTTCCTTAATGGAGAGCAGTTCTTC.

The CDR3 coding sequence is TGTGCCACCAGTGACACACAGGGTGTCAACTATGGCTACACCTTC. Its protein is CATSDTQGVNYGYTF. The chain couples TRBV24-1 to TRBJ1-2, with D possibly TRBD1 on 6 matching bases. Germline V gives CDR1 KGHDR, CDR2 SFDVKD. V was shortened by 4 bases and J by 2 bases, with 13 bases between the two germline ends. There are 15 residues in the CDR3.

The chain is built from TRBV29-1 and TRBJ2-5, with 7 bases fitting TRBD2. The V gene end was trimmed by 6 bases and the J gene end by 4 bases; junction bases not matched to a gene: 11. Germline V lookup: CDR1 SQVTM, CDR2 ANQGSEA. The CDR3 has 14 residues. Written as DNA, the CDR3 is TGCAGCGTGGCCTTGAGACTAGCTGGAGAGACCCAGTACTTC. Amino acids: CSVALRLAGETQYF. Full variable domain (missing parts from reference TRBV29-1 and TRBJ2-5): SAVISQKPSRDICQRGTSLTIQCQVDSQVTMMFWYRQQPGQSLTLIATANQGSEATYESGFVIDKFPISRPNLTFSTLTVSNMSPEDSSIYLCSVALRLAGETQYFGPGTRLLVL.

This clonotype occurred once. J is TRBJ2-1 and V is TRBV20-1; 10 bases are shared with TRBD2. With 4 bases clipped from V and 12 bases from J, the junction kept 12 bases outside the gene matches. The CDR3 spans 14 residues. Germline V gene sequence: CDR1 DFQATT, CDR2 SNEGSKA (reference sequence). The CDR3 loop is CSAKLSGGTYRQFF. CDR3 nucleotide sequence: TGCAGTGCTAAGCTTAGCGGGGGGACATACAGGCAGTTCTTC.

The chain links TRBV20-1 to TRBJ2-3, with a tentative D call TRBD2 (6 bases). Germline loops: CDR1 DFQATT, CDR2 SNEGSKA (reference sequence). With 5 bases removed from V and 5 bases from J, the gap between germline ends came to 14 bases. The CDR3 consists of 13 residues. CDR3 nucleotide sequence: TGCAGTGCTCCGACCGGGACTCGAGATACGCAGTATTTT. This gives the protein CSAPTGTRDTQYF.

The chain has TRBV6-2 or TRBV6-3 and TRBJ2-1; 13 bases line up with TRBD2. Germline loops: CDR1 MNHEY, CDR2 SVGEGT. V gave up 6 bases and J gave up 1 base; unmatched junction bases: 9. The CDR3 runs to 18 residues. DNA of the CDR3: TGTGCCAGCAGGCTTCCGGGACTAGCGGGGTGGTCCTACAATGAGCAGTTCTTC. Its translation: CASRLPGLAGWSYNEQFF.

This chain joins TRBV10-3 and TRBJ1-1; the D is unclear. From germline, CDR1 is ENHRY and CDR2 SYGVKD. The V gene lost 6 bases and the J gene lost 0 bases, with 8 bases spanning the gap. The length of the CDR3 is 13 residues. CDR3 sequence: CAIRGGVNTEAFF. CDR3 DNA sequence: TGTGCCATCAGGGGAGGCGTGAACACTGAAGCTTTCTTT.

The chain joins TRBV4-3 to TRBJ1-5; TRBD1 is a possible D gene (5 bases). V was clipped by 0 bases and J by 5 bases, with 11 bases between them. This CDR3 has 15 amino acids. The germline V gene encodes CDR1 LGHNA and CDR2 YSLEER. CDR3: CASSQDREGYQPQHF. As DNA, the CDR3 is TGCGCCAGCAGCCAAGACAGGGAAGGTTATCAGCCCCAGCATTTT.

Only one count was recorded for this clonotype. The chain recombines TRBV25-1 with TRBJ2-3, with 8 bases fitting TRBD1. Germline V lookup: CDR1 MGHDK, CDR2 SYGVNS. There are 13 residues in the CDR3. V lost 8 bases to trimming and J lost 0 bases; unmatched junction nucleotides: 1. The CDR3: CASHRGSTDTQYF. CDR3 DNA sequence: TGTGCCAGCCACAGGGGGAGCACAGATACGCAGTATTTT.

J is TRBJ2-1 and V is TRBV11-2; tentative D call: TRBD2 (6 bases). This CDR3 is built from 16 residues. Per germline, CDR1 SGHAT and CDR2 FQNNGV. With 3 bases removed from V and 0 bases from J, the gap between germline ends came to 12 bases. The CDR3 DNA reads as TGTGCCAGCAGCTTGCGACTAGACAGCTCCTACAATGAGCAGTTCTTC. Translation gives CASSLRLDSSYNEQFF.

The CDR3 reads CASSVLGQYTDTQYF. CDR3 DNA: TGTGCCAGCAGCGTCCTGGGACAGTACACAGATACGCAGTATTTT. This sequence joins TRBV7-2 and TRBJ2-3; TRBD1 aligns across 7 bases. CDR3 length: 15 amino acids. Germline V gene lookup returns CDR1 SGHTA and CDR2 FQGNSA. Trimming at V came to 5 bases and at J to 2 bases, leaving 7 bases not matched to a gene.

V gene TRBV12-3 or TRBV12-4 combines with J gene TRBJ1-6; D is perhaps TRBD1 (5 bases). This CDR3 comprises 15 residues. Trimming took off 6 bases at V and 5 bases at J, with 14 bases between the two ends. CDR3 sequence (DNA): TGTGCCAGCAGCGACACAGGCGGGAATAATTCACCCCTCCACTTT. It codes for CASSDTGGNNSPLHF.

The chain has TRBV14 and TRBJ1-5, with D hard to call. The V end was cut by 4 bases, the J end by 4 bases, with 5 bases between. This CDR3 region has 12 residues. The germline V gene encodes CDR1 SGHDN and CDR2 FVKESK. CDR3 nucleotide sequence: TGTGCCAGCAGCCTACGGAATCAGCCCCAGCATTTT. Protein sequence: CASSLRNQPQHF.

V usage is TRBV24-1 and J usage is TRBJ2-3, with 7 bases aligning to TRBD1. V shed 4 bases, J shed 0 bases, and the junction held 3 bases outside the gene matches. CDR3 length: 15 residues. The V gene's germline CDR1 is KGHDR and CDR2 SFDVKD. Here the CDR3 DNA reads TGTGCCACCAGTGAAGGGACAGCTAGCACAGATACGCAGTATTTT. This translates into CATSEGTASTDTQYF.

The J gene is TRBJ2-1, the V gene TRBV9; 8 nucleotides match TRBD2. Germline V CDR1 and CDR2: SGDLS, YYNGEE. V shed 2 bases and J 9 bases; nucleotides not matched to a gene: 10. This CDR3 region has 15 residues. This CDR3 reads CASSVQSGTSIEQFF. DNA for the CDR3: TGTGCCAGCAGCGTGCAATCCGGGACTAGTATTGAGCAGTTCTTC.

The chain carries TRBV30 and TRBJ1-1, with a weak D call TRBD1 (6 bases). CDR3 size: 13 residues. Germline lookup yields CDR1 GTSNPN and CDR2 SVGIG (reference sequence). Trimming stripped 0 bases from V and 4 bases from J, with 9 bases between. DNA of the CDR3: TGTGCCTGGAGTGTTCGACAGGCCACTGAAGCTTTCTTT. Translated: CAWSVRQATEAFF.

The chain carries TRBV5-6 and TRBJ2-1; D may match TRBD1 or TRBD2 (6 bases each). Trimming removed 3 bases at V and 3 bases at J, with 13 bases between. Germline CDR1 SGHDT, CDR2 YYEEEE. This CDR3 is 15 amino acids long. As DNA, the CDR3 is TGTGCCAGCAGCTACGGAGGGGGAGACTACAATGAGCAGTTCTTC. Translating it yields CASSYGGGDYNEQFF.

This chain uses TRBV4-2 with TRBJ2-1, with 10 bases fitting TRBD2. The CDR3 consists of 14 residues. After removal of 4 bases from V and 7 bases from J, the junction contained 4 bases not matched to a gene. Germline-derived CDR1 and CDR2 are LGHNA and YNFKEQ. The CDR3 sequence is CASSRSGGANEQFF. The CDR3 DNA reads TGTGCCAGCAGCCGGAGCGGGGGGGCAAATGAGCAGTTCTTC.

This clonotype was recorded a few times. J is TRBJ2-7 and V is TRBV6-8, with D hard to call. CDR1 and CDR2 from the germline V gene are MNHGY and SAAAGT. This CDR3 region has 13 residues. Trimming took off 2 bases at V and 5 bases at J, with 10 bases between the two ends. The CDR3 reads CASSYGVWHEQYF. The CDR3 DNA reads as TGTGCCAGCAGTTACGGGGTCTGGCACGAGCAGTACTTC.

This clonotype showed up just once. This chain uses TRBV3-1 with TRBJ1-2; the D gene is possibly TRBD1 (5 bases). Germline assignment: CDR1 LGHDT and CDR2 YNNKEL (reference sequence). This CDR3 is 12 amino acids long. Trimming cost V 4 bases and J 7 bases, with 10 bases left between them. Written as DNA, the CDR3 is TGTGCCAGCAGCCTAAGTCAGGGTGGCTACACCTTC. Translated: CASSLSQGGYTF.

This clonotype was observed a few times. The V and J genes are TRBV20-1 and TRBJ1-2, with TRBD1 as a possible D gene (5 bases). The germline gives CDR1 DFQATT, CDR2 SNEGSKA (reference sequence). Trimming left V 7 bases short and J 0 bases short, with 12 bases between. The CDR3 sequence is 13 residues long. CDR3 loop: CSVTDTTNYGYTF. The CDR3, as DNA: TGCAGTGTCACGGACACTACTAACTATGGCTACACCTTC.

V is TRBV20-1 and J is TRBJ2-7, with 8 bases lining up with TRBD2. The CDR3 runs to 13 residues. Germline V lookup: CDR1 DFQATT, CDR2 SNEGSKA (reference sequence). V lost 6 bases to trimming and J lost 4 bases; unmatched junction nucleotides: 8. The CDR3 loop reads CSAPGLVRYEQYF. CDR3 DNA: TGCAGTGCGCCGGGACTAGTCCGATACGAGCAGTACTTC.